These 24 T cell receptor beta chains share one sample of origin, sequenced in a study of regulatory T cells in long-lasting Graves disease. As for time point: persistent/refractory GD, antithyroid drugs over 5 years with positive TRAb. The TCR library was made from RNA that had been extracted from PBMCs in TRIzol. Researchers made TCR beta libraries by using iRepertoire HTBI primers and running Arm-PCR on CDR3 regions. TCRdb processed the multiplex PCR reads anew with MiXCR; each CDR3 protein has one entry. The sample lists around 400,000 distinct CDR3 sequences; 23% were seen once. Source: peripheral blood mononuclear cells (PBMCs), taken when the disease was refractory, from a patient treated with antithyroid drugs. These receptors came from a female donor with Graves disease.

The genes are TRBV15 and TRBJ1-5; D gene ambiguous. Trimming removed 3 bases at V and 1 base at J, with 7 bases between. This CDR3 has 14 residues. Per the germline V gene, CDR1 is LNHNV and CDR2 is YYDKDF (reference sequence). In DNA, the CDR3 is TGTGCCACCAGCAGTACAGAGAGCAATCAGCCCCAGCATTTT. Translation: CATSSTESNQPQHF.

This clonotype has more than one count but fewer than ten. This chain uses TRBV14 with TRBJ2-4, with a possible D match to TRBD1 (5 bases). V was clipped by 3 bases and J by 7 bases, with 13 bases between them. Germline CDR1 SGHDN, CDR2 FVKESK. The CDR3 covers 14 residues. In DNA form, the CDR3 reads TGTGCCAGCAGCCAGAGCCCGACAGCGAACATTCAGTACTTC. Amino acids: CASSQSPTANIQYF.

This rearrangement joins TRBV20-1 to TRBJ2-1, with 11 bases identical to TRBD2. Germline values: CDR1 DFQATT, CDR2 SNEGSKA (reference sequence). This CDR3 spans 15 amino acids. Trimming cost V 6 bases and J 8 bases; bases outside gene matches: 12. CDR3 DNA: TGCAGTGCGGAGGGATTAGCGGGAGGGTTCCATGAGCAGTTCTTC. Amino acid sequence: CSAEGLAGGFHEQFF.

This chain joins TRBV5-6 and TRBJ2-7, with D unclear. The CDR3 runs 10 residues. Germline values: CDR1 SGHDT, CDR2 YYEEEE. V was clipped by 0 bases and J by 7 bases, with 2 bases between them. The CDR3: CASSLEEQYF. Here the CDR3 DNA reads TGTGCCAGCAGCTTGGAAGAGCAGTACTTC. Variable domain in full (rest from reference TRBV5-6 and TRBJ2-7): DAGVTQSPTHLIKTRGQQVTLRCSPKSGHDTVSWYQQALGQGPQFIFQYYEEEERQRGNFPDRFSGHQFPNYSSELNVNALLLGDSALYLCASSLEEQYFGPGTRLTVT.

This clonotype was picked up many times. The chain carries TRBV12-3 or TRBV12-4 and TRBJ1-4, with TRBD1 matching 7 bases. With V trimmed by 1 base and J by 5 bases, 7 bases remained unmatched. The CDR3 contains 16 residues. The CDR3 region has the DNA TGTGCCAGCAGTTTAGGCAGGGGGATCCGGAATGAAAAACTGTTTTTT. Translated, it gives CASSLGRGIRNEKLFF.

This clonotype came up a few times. The chain recombines TRBV5-1 with TRBJ2-5; D perhaps matches TRBD2 (5 bases). In germline, CDR1 is SGHRS, CDR2 YFSETQ. The ends were cut back, 4 bases at V and 2 bases at J, with 15 bases in the middle. The CDR3 extends over 15 amino acids. The CDR3 spells CASSPDYTRQETQYF. The CDR3 nucleotides read TGCGCCAGCAGCCCTGACTACACAAGACAAGAGACCCAGTACTTC.

This clonotype has only a few counts. The V gene is TRBV30, the J gene TRBJ1-1, with D tentatively TRBD1 (5 bases). Germline loops: CDR1 GTSNPN, CDR2 SVGIG (reference sequence). CDR3 length: 14 residues. V dropped 5 bases and J dropped 1 base, with 14 bases sitting between them. The CDR3 DNA is TGTGCCTGGGCCGAGGGACGGGGGAACACTGAAGCTTTCTTT. This encodes CAWAEGRGNTEAFF.

The sample holds many counts of this clonotype. The chain is built from TRBV28 and TRBJ2-7; D unresolved. The germline gives CDR1 MDHEN, CDR2 SYDVKM. The CDR3 consists of 13 residues. Trimming left V 10 bases short and J 3 bases short, with 16 bases between. The CDR3 here is CATLPGNLYEQYF. CDR3 DNA: TGTGCCACCCTCCCGGGTAACCTCTACGAGCAGTACTTC.

This chain uses TRBV27 with TRBJ2-7; D not resolved. The CDR3 has 13 amino acids. Trimming removed 4 bases from V and 4 bases from J, with 11 bases in between. Germline lookup yields CDR1 MNHEY and CDR2 SMNVEV (reference sequence). CDR3 residues: CASSWFGPYEQYF. The CDR3 bases are TGTGCCAGCAGTTGGTTCGGGCCTTACGAGCAGTACTTC.

This clonotype was detected many times. The chain employs TRBV28 and TRBJ1-5; D possibly corresponds to TRBD1 (5 bases). The CDR3 runs to 11 residues. The germline V gene encodes CDR1 MDHEN and CDR2 SYDVKM. Trimming took 11 bases from V and 7 from J, leaving 12 bases between them. The CDR3 DNA reads as TGTGCCTCTGGGAGGGACCAGCCCCAGCATTTT. Translated: CASGRDQPQHF.

This sequence joins TRBV25-1 and TRBJ1-2; TRBD1 might be the D (6 bases). Germline CDR1 and CDR2: MGHDK and SYGVNS. Trimming pared 6 bases from V and 6 bases from J, leaving 17 bases between. The CDR3 loop spans 14 amino acids. DNA of the CDR3: TGTGCCAGCAGCGAAGCAGGGGAATGGGATGGCTACACCTTC. This gives the protein CASSEAGEWDGYTF.

This clonotype has just a few counts. The chain links TRBV7-9 to TRBJ2-7; 12 bases align to TRBD1. Per germline, CDR1 SEHNR and CDR2 FQNEAQ (reference sequence). The J segment lost 4 bases and the V segment lost 3 bases, leaving 10 bases of the junction unmatched. The CDR3 spans 17 residues. The CDR3 nucleotides are TGTGCCAGCAGCTTTGGGACAGGGGGCGCGTTTGCGTACGAGCAGTACTTC. Translating gives CASSFGTGGAFAYEQYF.

This clonotype was found a few times. The V call is TRBV20-1, the J call TRBJ1-1, with D unresolved. V was clipped by 4 bases and J by 6 bases, with 18 bases between them. This CDR3 is 14 amino acids long. Germline V lookup: CDR1 DFQATT, CDR2 SNEGSKA (reference sequence). The CDR3 DNA is TGCAGTGCTAACGCCGGGTGGGATAGTTCTGAAGCTTTCTTT. It encodes CSANAGWDSSEAFF.

This clonotype was found once. A single base separates this from a much larger clone, so it may be a read error. No conserved phenylalanine or tryptophan is present at the end of the CDR3, so a read error is the likely explanation. The chain joins TRBV11-2 to TRBJ2-7; 14 bases line up with TRBD2. The ends lost 4 bases at V and 2 bases at J; junction bases unmatched: 7. Germline V gene lookup returns CDR1 SGHAT and CDR2 FQNNGV. This CDR3 is 17 amino acids long. This CDR3 reads CASSSIPGLAGAYEQYS. The CDR3 DNA reads TGTGCCAGCAGCTCAATTCCGGGACTAGCGGGAGCCTACGAGCAGTACTCC.

The V and J genes are TRBV11-2 and TRBJ2-3, with D possibly TRBD2 on 6 matching bases. Trimming removed 0 bases from V and 1 base from J, with 11 bases in between. The CDR3 is made up of 16 amino acids. The germline gives CDR1 SGHAT, CDR2 FQNNGV. The CDR3 DNA is TGTGCCAGCAGCTTAGAGCTAGCGTCGGGCACAGATACGCAGTATTTT. It encodes CASSLELASGTDTQYF.

The chain joins TRBV10-3 to TRBJ1-2; 8 bases line up with TRBD1. Germline V gives CDR1 ENHRY, CDR2 SYGVKD. Trimming at V came to 8 bases and at J to 10 bases, leaving 12 bases not matched to a gene. The CDR3 totals 13 residues. The CDR3 nucleotides read TGTGCCATCCGGGCACGGGACAGGTCCGACTACACCTTC. Its translation is CAIRARDRSDYTF.

J is TRBJ2-1 and V is TRBV24-1; D not certain. Germline V lookup: CDR1 KGHDR, CDR2 SFDVKD. CDR3 length: 15 amino acids. V dropped 3 bases and J dropped 8 bases, with 16 bases sitting between them. CDR3 bases: TGTGCCACCAGTGATCCATCTGGGGTCTTCGATGAGCAGTTCTTC. Translation: CATSDPSGVFDEQFF.

This clonotype has a handful of counts. This chain uses TRBV11-3 with TRBJ2-1; 9 bases map to TRBD2. The ends lost 1 base at V and 7 bases at J; junction bases unmatched: 8. The germline V gene encodes CDR1 SGHNT and CDR2 YENEEA. This CDR3 comprises 16 residues. Here the CDR3 DNA reads TGTGCCAGCAGCTTAGCCCCAGCGGGAGGAAAGAATGAGCAGTTCTTC. Translating gives CASSLAPAGGKNEQFF.

The chain carries TRBV19 and TRBJ2-7; a possible D gene is TRBD2 (6 bases). This CDR3 comprises 18 residues. Germline loops: CDR1 LNHDA, CDR2 SQIVND (reference sequence). The V end was cut by 5 bases, the J end by 1 base, with 24 bases between. CDR3 in amino acids: CASSLRYSNLGGSYEQYF. DNA of the CDR3: TGTGCCAGTAGTCTACGCTACTCCAATCTCGGGGGTTCCTACGAGCAGTACTTC. The full variable domain, in which reference TRBV19 and TRBJ2-7 provide the parts outside the CDR3, is DGGITQSPKYLFRKEGQNVTLSCEQNLNHDAMYWYRQDPGQGLRLIYYSQIVNDFQKGDIAEGYSVSREKKESFPLTVTSAQKNPTAFYLCASSLRYSNLGGSYEQYFGPGTRLTVT.

The J gene is TRBJ2-2, the V gene TRBV7-3, with D perhaps TRBD1 (5 bases). V lost 3 bases and J 8 bases, leaving 7 bases between the germline ends. This CDR3 region has 12 residues. CDR1 SGHTA and CDR2 FQGTGA come from the germline V gene. CDR3 residues: CASSLGRGELFF. CDR3 bases: TGTGCCAGCAGCTTGGGGCGTGGGGAGCTGTTTTTT.

This clonotype occurred a few times. The chain joins TRBV6-2 or TRBV6-3 to TRBJ1-2, with D hard to call. Germline V gene data show CDR1 as MNHEY and CDR2 as SVGEGT. CDR3 length: 13 amino acids. The V end was cut by 4 bases, the J end by 8 bases, with 14 bases between. The CDR3 DNA sequence: TGTGCCAGCAGTTCCCTCTCCCCGTCAGGCTACACCTTC. Encoded protein: CASSSLSPSGYTF.

This clonotype came up many times. The chain has TRBV20-1 and TRBJ1-2, with D hard to call. From germline, CDR1 is DFQATT and CDR2 SNEGSKA (reference sequence). V gave up 1 base and J gave up 2 bases, with 8 bases separating them. The CDR3 length is 13 residues. The CDR3 spells CSARGTVNYGYTF. The CDR3 DNA reads as TGCAGTGCTAGAGGGACGGTAAACTATGGCTACACCTTC.

This clonotype has more than one count but fewer than ten. The chain combines TRBV30 with TRBJ2-7; TRBD2 matches at 7 bases. V was clipped by 0 bases and J by 2 bases; unmatched bases: 4. Germline CDR1 GTSNPN, CDR2 SVGIG (reference sequence). The length of the CDR3 is 14 residues. The CDR3 sequence: CAWSVDLAAYEQYF. CDR3 coding DNA: TGTGCCTGGAGTGTGGATCTAGCGGCCTACGAGCAGTACTTC.

This clonotype was detected many times. This chain joins TRBV6-9 and TRBJ1-5; D is perhaps TRBD1 (6 bases). The CDR3 is made up of 15 amino acids. V lost 4 bases to trimming and J lost 2 bases, with 12 bases between them. The germline CDR1 and CDR2 sequences are MNHGY and SVAAGI. This chain's CDR3 is CASSFLGAGNQPQHF. Here the CDR3 DNA reads TGTGCCAGCAGTTTTCTGGGGGCTGGCAATCAGCCCCAGCATTTT.